This TCR beta chain was observed in a study of T-cell reconstitution after alpha-beta-depleted transplantation in children. This CDR3 is 15 amino acids long. The germline V gene has CDR1 WSHSY and CDR2 SAAADI. V lost 2 bases to trimming and J lost 2 bases; unmatched junction nucleotides: 2. General observations from the study: Alpha-beta T cells present about two months after transplant were reported to originate from several hundred expanded graft clones. One year post-transplant, T-cell counts and diversity were largely derived from T cells produced anew.

This clonotype has a handful of counts. The antigen remains unidentified. Using unique molecular identifiers, the investigators prepared the TCRbeta library. MiXCR, run by TCRdb on the PCR reads, gives a single entry per CDR3 protein. The data contain 200,000 to 250,000 distinct CDR3 sequences, roughly 8.1% of them singletons. V gene TRBV10-2 combines with J gene TRBJ2-7; TRBD1 agrees at 11 bases. This receptor was identified in a male patient between 2 and 10 years old who had a stem cell transplant for acute myeloid leukemia, so the T cells may come from the graft donor. The sequences come from PBMCs, mostly from graft donor cells, collected 360 days after TCRalphabeta/CD19-depleted stem cell transplant. CDR3 protein: CASSEGTGGTYEQYF. CDR3 sequence (DNA): TGCGCCAGCAGTGAGGGGACAGGGGGTACCTACGAGCAGTACTTC.